This TCR beta chain was sequenced during a study of blood T cell repertoires in COVID-19. Study in general: T cells, B-cell-depleted T cells, or PBMCs supplied cDNA or gDNA.

Per the original methods: Reference gene primer amplification gave estimated nucleated cell counts. The method was immunoSEQ multiplex PCR; TCRdb's version includes in-frame clones alone and lacks a portion of them. V and J calls and clone size are as listed in that table; D and trimming were resolved from the DNA. The repertoire consists of roughly 300,000 clones, with around 87% occurring once and the leading ten covering approximately 5%. The CDR3 is 13 residues long. The ends lost 6 bases at V and 6 bases at J; junction bases unmatched: 4. The study drew participants aged about 18 to 89 years from 20 to 30 US areas. Symptom resolution, clearance, or two negative PCRs marked donors in Cohort 3 as recovered.

The sequencing sample was made of PBMCs or T cells enriched from blood (not recorded which). This chain uses TRBV12-3 or TRBV12-4 with TRBJ2-1; 8 bases align to TRBD2. The clonotype was recovered from a young woman who had recovered from COVID-19. CDR3 coding DNA: TGTGCCAGCAGCTCCGGGACTAGCAATGAGCAGTTCTTC. Protein sequence: CASSSGTSNEQFF.